This record concerns one T cell receptor beta chain sequence. What it recognizes is unknown. This sample was taken from a study of response to subunit inactivated influenza vaccine. Study outcomes and limitations: New T cells are recruited in small numbers by each seasonal influenza vaccination, according to the authors' suggestion.

TCRdb used MiXCR to reprocess the RT-PCR reads, holding one entry per CDR3 protein. This sample has a few hundred thousand distinct CDR3 sequences, with about 14% found just once. Germline assignment: CDR1 LNHNV and CDR2 YYDKDF (reference sequence). The V end lost 2 bases, the J end lost 3 bases, and 8 bases lay between the germline ends. This CDR3 has 13 residues. The genes are TRBV15 and TRBJ2-7; D call uncertain. The source material was PBMCs from blood, sampled 12 days after vaccination. The receptor was derived from a man between 50 and 59 years old who received an inactivated influenza vaccine. CDR3 sequence (DNA): TGTGCCACCAGCAGAATAGTTTTCTACGAGCAGTACTTC. This encodes CATSRIVFYEQYF.